This entry is about one TCR beta chain. Its antigen remains unidentified. PBMCs provided sorted CD4+ and CD8+ T cells. Sequencing relied on a cDNA template that was reverse transcribed from extracted RNA. Assay used: immunoSEQ multiplex PCR; TCRdb lists only in-frame clones, some missing. The sample comprises some 130,000 clones, approximately 49% of which are singletons, and around a sixth rests with the top ten. With 3 bases removed from V and 6 bases from J, the gap between germline ends came to 8 bases. Germline-derived CDR1 and CDR2 are SGHAT and FQNNGV. The CDR3 extends over 12 amino acids. The record originates from a study of CD8+ T cells in alopecia areata. Across the whole study: Patients in the treated group were given tofacitinib by mouth, 5 to 10 mg twice a day. Tofacitinib treatment spanned 6 to 18 months, with 6 months off drug afterward.

Study-wide results and limits: Lesional scalp displayed greater clonality than normal scalp, most notably in alopecia totalis/universalis.

The specimen was CD8+ T cells sorted from blood, collected at week 0. This sequence joins TRBV11-2 and TRBJ1-1, with D uncertain. The sequence was obtained from a human donor with alopecia areata. The CDR3, as DNA: TGTGCCAGCAGCTTCTTGGATCCTGAAGCTTTCTTT. Translated: CASSFLDPEAFF.